This T cell receptor beta chain was found in a study of memory CD4+ T cells and cytomegalovirus serostatus. The sort gate was single viable CD3+CD4+CD8-CD45RO+ cells for memory CD4+ T cells. TCRdb keeps only in-frame clones here, not all; method: immunoSEQ multiplex PCR. Of 50,000 to 60,000 clones in the sample, over 75% were seen once. CDR1 is SEHNR, CDR2 FQNEAQ, per germline (reference sequence). The CDR3 runs to 19 residues. V was clipped by 2 bases and J by 0 bases, with 21 bases between them. The rearrangement links TRBV7-9 to TRBJ2-3; D unresolved. The source material was memory CD4+ T cells from blood. The sequence was collected from an adult in good health and CMV-seronegative. In nucleotides, the CDR3 is TGTGCCAGCAGCTTATGGGCTTTAGCACGACGAGTTAGCACAGATACGCAGTATTTT. Translating gives CASSLWALARRVSTDTQYF.